Listed here are 32 T cell receptor beta chains from one sample, sequenced in a study of shared clonotypes between healthy human individuals. Method: immunoSEQ multiplex PCR; TCRdb's copy keeps in-frame clones and lacks some. Here the sample spans approximately 1,500,000 clones, approximately 98% being singletons. Input material: naive CD4+ T cells sorted from blood. The subset was: CD45RA+ positively selected. The receptors come from a man younger than 45 in good health.

The chain has TRBV19 and TRBJ1-3; unclear D gene. The CDR3 is 15 residues long. The V gene lost 3 bases and the J gene lost 0 bases, with 9 bases spanning the gap. Germline CDR1 and CDR2: LNHDA and SQIVND (reference sequence). This CDR3 reads CASSITVFSGNTIYF. The CDR3, as DNA: TGTGCCAGTAGTATTACGGTCTTCTCTGGAAACACCATATATTTT. The whole variable domain, filled in from reference TRBV19 and TRBJ1-3, reads DGGITQSPKYLFRKEGQNVTLSCEQNLNHDAMYWYRQDPGQGLRLIYYSQIVNDFQKGDIAEGYSVSREKKESFPLTVTSAQKNPTAFYLCASSITVFSGNTIYFGEGSWLTVV.

As regards this clone: The sample holds other DNA sequences that translate to the same CDR3. V gene TRBV18 combines with J gene TRBJ2-3; D is perhaps TRBD1 (5 bases). The CDR3 consists of 15 residues. V shed 1 base and J shed 0 bases, with 8 bases lying between them. Germline V lookup: CDR1 KGHSH, CDR2 LQKENI. CDR3 loop: CASSPQGLSTDTQYF. The CDR3 bases are TGTGCCAGCTCACCACAGGGGTTGAGCACAGATACGCAGTATTTT.

The chain employs TRBV19 and TRBJ2-1, with 12 bases matching TRBD2. Germline V gene lookup returns CDR1 LNHDA and CDR2 SQIVND (reference sequence). Trimming at V came to 5 bases and at J to 15 bases, leaving 11 bases not matched to a gene. This CDR3 is 14 amino acids long. CDR3 protein: CASSASTSGSSSFF. The CDR3, as DNA: TGTGCCAGTAGTGCGTCGACTAGCGGGAGTTCCTCGTTCTTC.

V and J are TRBV7-3 and TRBJ2-7; D is possibly TRBD1 (5 bases). The V gene lost 2 bases and the J gene lost 0 bases, with 11 bases spanning the gap. The CDR3 has 15 amino acids. Germline-derived CDR1 and CDR2 are SGHTA and FQGTGA. CDR3 protein: CASSLGQGSSYEQYF. In nucleotides, the CDR3 is TGTGCCAGCAGCTTAGGGCAGGGAAGCTCCTACGAGCAGTACTTC.

The rearrangement joins TRBV7-2 to TRBJ2-7; D perhaps matches TRBD2 (5 bases). The CDR3 loop spans 12 amino acids. The germline V gene has CDR1 SGHTA and CDR2 FQGNSA. The V gene lost 4 bases and the J gene lost 4 bases, with 8 bases spanning the gap. The CDR3 nucleotides read TGTGCCAGCAGCTCCTGGACTTACGAGCAGTACTTC. Encoded protein: CASSSWTYEQYF.

CDR3 region: CASSESGTLYEQYF. Here the CDR3 DNA reads TGTGCCAGCAGTGAATCGGGGACACTCTACGAGCAGTACTTC. The gene calls are TRBV25-1 and TRBJ2-7, with a tentative D call TRBD1 (6 bases). With 1 base removed from V and 3 bases from J, the gap between germline ends came to 10 bases. Per the germline V gene, CDR1 is MGHDK and CDR2 is SYGVNS. CDR3 length equals 14 residues.

CDR3 nucleotide sequence: TGCGCCAGAAGACCGCACCCCAGTGCGTACGAGCAGTACTTC. Protein: CARRPHPSAYEQYF. This chain joins TRBV23-1 and TRBJ2-7; D is undetermined. TRBV23-1 is filed as an ORF, its function uncertain. This CDR3 spans 14 amino acids. With 9 bases removed from V and 4 bases from J, the gap between germline ends came to 19 bases.

J is TRBJ1-5 and V is TRBV19; no definite D call. CDR1 and CDR2 from the germline V gene are LNHDA and SQIVND (reference sequence). Trimming shortened V by 4 bases and J by 0 bases, and 10 bases separated the two germline ends. The CDR3 contains 15 residues. The CDR3 DNA follows: TGTGCCAGTAGTAATATGTTCTATAGCAATCAGCCCCAGCATTTT. It encodes CASSNMFYSNQPQHF.

V and J are TRBV7-2 and TRBJ2-3, with TRBD2 identical over 9 bases. The CDR3 length is 17 residues. The trim removed 5 bases at V and 3 bases at J, leaving 12 bases unmatched. Germline CDR1 SGHTA, CDR2 FQGNSA. For the CDR3, the DNA is TGTGCCAGCAGCCTAGGCCTAGCGGGACTGGTTACAGATACGCAGTATTTT. Translating it yields CASSLGLAGLVTDTQYF.

This chain uses TRBV18 with TRBJ2-6; D gene ambiguous. V lost 3 bases and J lost 0, with 18 bases in between. The CDR3 spans 19 residues. Germline V gives CDR1 KGHSH, CDR2 LQKENI. The CDR3 reads CASSPVLRGPSSGANVLTF. The DNA of the CDR3 is TGTGCCAGCTCACCCGTCCTCCGAGGACCGAGCTCTGGGGCCAACGTCCTGACTTTC.

CDR3 sequence reads: CASSYSHSGSYEQYF. The CDR3 nucleotides are TGTGCCAGCAGTTACTCGCACAGCGGGAGCTACGAGCAGTACTTC. The chain combines TRBV6-5 with TRBJ2-7; 8 bases are shared with TRBD2. Trimming cost V 0 bases and J 3 bases; bases outside gene matches: 4. Germline V gives CDR1 MNHEY, CDR2 SVGAGI. The CDR3 runs to 15 residues.

The chain recombines TRBV7-9 with TRBJ1-4; D might be TRBD1 (5 bases). CDR3 length: 15 amino acids. V was trimmed by 1 base and J by 5 bases, leaving 11 bases between them. Germline CDR1 is SEHNR and CDR2 is FQNEAQ (reference sequence). The CDR3 reads CASSLGGPLNEKLFF. The CDR3 DNA sequence: TGTGCCAGCAGCTTAGGGGGACCCTTAAATGAAAAACTGTTTTTT.

The V and J genes are TRBV7-2 and TRBJ2-7, with D unclear. CDR1 and CDR2 from the germline V gene are SGHTA and FQGNSA. The CDR3 consists of 15 residues. The V and J ends lost 5 bases and 3 bases respectively, with 17 bases between them. As DNA, the CDR3 is TGTGCCAGCAGCCTAGGGCAGGCCTCCCTCTACGAGCAGTACTTC. This sequence encodes CASSLGQASLYEQYF. The whole variable domain, filled in from reference TRBV7-2 and TRBJ2-7, reads GAGVSQSPSNKVTEKGKDVELRCDPISGHTALYWYRQSLGQGLEFLIYFQGNSAPDKSGLPSDRFSAERTGGSVSTLTIQRTQQEDSAVYLCASSLGQASLYEQYFGPGTRLTVT.

The genes are TRBV7-9 and TRBJ2-1; 7 nucleotides align to TRBD1. The CDR3 has 15 residues. V dropped 1 base and J dropped 4; count of bases not matched to a gene: 4. Germline CDR1 and CDR2: SEHNR and FQNEAQ (reference sequence). CDR3 protein: CASSLGGGAYNEQFF. The DNA for the CDR3 is TGTGCCAGCAGCTTAGGAGGGGGCGCTTACAATGAGCAGTTCTTC.

The CDR3 region has the DNA TGTGCCAGCAGCTTGCGGCGAGGGATTGCTAACTCCTACAATGAGCAGTTCTTC. It is translated as CASSLRRGIANSYNEQFF. The J gene is TRBJ2-1, the V gene TRBV7-3; tentatively, D is TRBD2 (5 bases). This CDR3 contains 18 residues. Deletions cut 3 bases from V and 0 bases from J, with 18 bases between. Per the germline V gene, CDR1 is SGHTA and CDR2 is FQGTGA.

The genes are TRBV5-8 and TRBJ2-7; no definite D call. The CDR3 totals 15 residues. V lost 4 bases to trimming and J lost 4 bases, with 18 bases between them. Per the germline V gene, CDR1 is SGHTS and CDR2 is YDEGEE. DNA for the CDR3: TGTGCCAGCAGCCTCTCCCAGGTCACCCTGTACGAGCAGTACTTC. It encodes CASSLSQVTLYEQYF.

The chain joins TRBV19 to TRBJ1-4; a weak D match, TRBD1 (5 bases). The CDR3 extends over 15 amino acids. The ends were cut back, 6 bases at V and 12 bases at J, with 23 bases in the middle. Germline V gene sequence: CDR1 LNHDA, CDR2 SQIVND (reference sequence). In DNA form, the CDR3 reads TGTGCCAGTAGGCCCGCGGGGAGGGCGAGGGGTGAACTGTTTTTT. It encodes CASRPAGRARGELFF.

The chain links TRBV29-1 to TRBJ1-1, with D unresolved. Germline lookup yields CDR1 SQVTM and CDR2 ANQGSEA. Between the trimmed V and J ends, which lost 8 bases and 0 bases, there was a span of 13 bases. The CDR3 has 13 amino acids. Written as DNA, the CDR3 is TGCAGCCCCTACCGCGGAGTGAACACTGAAGCTTTCTTT. It encodes CSPYRGVNTEAFF.

DNA of the CDR3: TGTGCCAGCAGTTTTGAGGTCAGGGGGGGTGGCTACACCTTC. This translates into CASSFEVRGGGYTF. The chain employs TRBV28 and TRBJ1-2, with 7 bases aligning to TRBD1. The J segment lost 7 bases and the V segment lost 3 bases, leaving 8 bases of the junction unmatched. The CDR3 has 14 amino acids. CDR1 and CDR2 from the germline V gene are MDHEN and SYDVKM.

The chain couples TRBV9 to TRBJ2-7, with a possible D match to TRBD2 (6 bases). V lost 3 bases and J 5 bases, leaving 15 bases between the germline ends. CDR1 is SGDLS and CDR2 is YYNGEE in the germline V gene. The CDR3 is made up of 14 amino acids. CDR3 in DNA: TGTGCCAGCAGCGGCGGGACTGCGATCCACGAGCAGTACTTC. Protein: CASSGGTAIHEQYF.

This chain's CDR3 is CASSEPTDRGQPQHF. For the CDR3, the DNA is TGTGCCAGCAGTGAACCGACAGATCGCGGTCAGCCCCAGCATTTT. The chain is built from TRBV2 and TRBJ1-5; tentative D call: TRBD1 (5 bases). Trimming stripped 2 bases from V and 6 bases from J, with 14 bases between. CDR3 size: 15 residues. The germline V gene encodes CDR1 SNHLY and CDR2 FYNNEI.

V usage is TRBV7-6 and J usage is TRBJ2-7, with 11 positions matching TRBD1. V was pared by 5 bases and J by 0 bases, with 6 bases of the junction left unmatched. The CDR3 totals 16 residues. Germline lookup yields CDR1 SGHVS and CDR2 FNYEAQ. The CDR3 DNA reads TGTGCCAGCAGCCGGAGGACAGGGGGCAGCTCCTACGAGCAGTACTTC. Translated, it gives CASSRRTGGSSYEQYF.

This clone was detected once. Other DNA sequences in this sample translate to the same CDR3. The chain employs TRBV2 and TRBJ2-3; TRBD2 matches 7 bases. Looked up from germline, CDR1 is SNHLY and CDR2 is FYNNEI. Trimming took 6 bases from V and 0 from J; bases not matched to a gene: 0. This CDR3 is 13 amino acids long. The CDR3 region has the DNA TGTGCCAGCAGCGGGGGGAGCACAGATACGCAGTATTTT. Protein sequence: CASSGGSTDTQYF.

The count of this clone is one. The chain has TRBV6-1 and TRBJ1-4; 11 positions agree with TRBD1. V gave up 4 bases and J gave up 7 bases; unmatched junction bases: 5. Germline V gene sequence: CDR1 MNHNS, CDR2 SASEGT. The CDR3 is made up of 15 amino acids. CDR3 protein: CASSVRDRGFEKLFF. The CDR3, as DNA: TGTGCCAGCAGTGTACGGGACAGGGGGTTTGAAAAACTGTTTTTT.

The rearrangement joins TRBV28 to TRBJ2-3; perhaps TRBD2 as D (6 bases). The CDR3 has 16 amino acids. Looked up from germline, CDR1 is MDHEN and CDR2 is SYDVKM. V was shortened by 3 bases and J by 0 bases, with 13 bases between the two germline ends. The CDR3, as DNA: TGTGCCAGCAGTTTTCCCCAGGGAGGCAGCACAGATACGCAGTATTTT. Protein: CASSFPQGGSTDTQYF.

J is TRBJ2-5 and V is TRBV2; D not certain. With the DNA end fitting TRBJ2-7 better, the J assignment may be wrong. The CDR3 has 11 amino acids. Looked up from germline, CDR1 is SNHLY and CDR2 is FYNNEI. The CDR3 sequence: CASSEVDEQYF. The CDR3, as DNA: TGTGCCAGCAGTGAAGTCGACGAGCAGTACTTC.

The rearrangement uses TRBV5-4 and TRBJ1-4; D gene unclear. The length of the CDR3 is 16 residues. Germline values: CDR1 SGHNT, CDR2 YYREEE (reference sequence). V lost 0 bases and J 2 bases, leaving 11 bases between the germline ends. DNA of the CDR3: TGTGCCAGCAGCTTGGGTAAAGGGAGCACTAATGAAAAACTGTTTTTT. This translates into CASSLGKGSTNEKLFF.

This clone was detected only once. This chain links TRBV5-1 with TRBJ2-1; 9 bases are a match to TRBD2. The J segment lost 5 bases and the V segment lost 4 bases, leaving 4 bases of the junction unmatched. Per germline, CDR1 SGHRS and CDR2 YFSETQ. The CDR3 runs 14 residues. CDR3 in DNA: TGCGCCAGCAGCACCCTAGCGGGAAACAATGAGCAGTTCTTC. This codes for CASSTLAGNNEQFF.

The rearrangement joins TRBV5-5 to TRBJ1-2; possibly TRBD1 for D (6 bases). CDR3 size: 16 residues. Trimming pared 3 bases from V and 0 bases from J, leaving 15 bases between. The V gene's germline CDR1 is SGHKS and CDR2 YYEKEE (reference sequence). As DNA, the CDR3 is TGTGCCAGCAGCTCAGGGGTCACGAGATCTAACTATGGCTACACCTTC. Translating it yields CASSSGVTRSNYGYTF.

This CDR3 is CASSPKRQGGSNQPQHF. The CDR3 region has the DNA TGTGCCAGCTCACCGAAGCGACAGGGGGGTAGCAATCAGCCCCAGCATTTT. The V and J genes are TRBV18 and TRBJ1-5; 9 nucleotides align to TRBD1. Germline CDR1 KGHSH, CDR2 LQKENI. The CDR3 has 17 amino acids. With V trimmed by 3 bases and J by 0 bases, 6 bases remained unmatched.

The chain joins TRBV5-4 to TRBJ2-7; D uncertain. Per germline, CDR1 SGHNT and CDR2 YYREEE (reference sequence). The ends were cut back, 0 bases at V and 3 bases at J, with 10 bases in the middle. The CDR3 is 14 residues long. As DNA, the CDR3 is TGTGCCAGCAGCTTGGCCCCTCAGATCTACGAGCAGTACTTC. It yields the protein CASSLAPQIYEQYF. Full variable domain (rest looked up from reference TRBV5-4 and TRBJ2-7): ETGVTQSPTHLIKTRGQQVTLRCSSQSGHNTVSWYQQALGQGPQFIFQYYREEENGRGNFPPRFSGLQFPNYSSELNVNALELDDSALYLCASSLAPQIYEQYFGPGTRLTVT.

The chain carries TRBV7-9 and TRBJ2-1; no clear D. This CDR3 comprises 16 residues. Trimming stripped 1 base from V and 4 bases from J, with 14 bases between. Germline lookup yields CDR1 SEHNR and CDR2 FQNEAQ (reference sequence). CDR3 coding DNA: TGTGCCAGCAGCTTAGAAGCCGACGCCCCGTACAATGAGCAGTTCTTC. Translated: CASSLEADAPYNEQFF. Complete variable domain (other parts from reference TRBV7-9 and TRBJ2-1): DTGVSQNPRHKITKRGQNVTFRCDPISEHNRLYWYRQTLGQGPEFLTYFQNEAQLEKSRLLSDRFSAERPKGSFSTLEIQRTEQGDSAMYLCASSLEADAPYNEQFFGPGTRLTVL.